These 28 T cell receptor beta chains originate from one sample sequenced in a study of T cells in Graves' hyperthyroidism and ophthalmopathy. It was RNA transcripts that yielded the amplified TCR beta CDR3 regions. HTBI primers were employed in a first-round RT-PCR of the TCR CDR3. TCRdb re-called the multiplex PCR reads with MiXCR, one entry per CDR3 protein. The data show roughly 500,000 distinct CDR3 sequences, with 40% to 50% seen just once and around 47% held by the top ten. What was sequenced was peripheral blood or thyroid tissue (not recorded which). These receptors were taken from an adult woman with Graves' disease, either hyperthyroidism or ophthalmopathy (not recorded which).

This clonotype has ten or more counts. The rearrangement links TRBV2 to TRBJ2-7; 11 positions match TRBD1. This CDR3 region has 14 residues. The germline gives CDR1 SNHLY, CDR2 FYNNEI. Trimming cost V 5 bases and J 3 bases; bases outside gene matches: 3. CDR3 sequence (DNA): TGTGCCAGCAGTCGGACAGGGGGCGGCTACGAGCAGTACTTC. Translating gives CASSRTGGGYEQYF.

This clonotype was seen a few times. The chain links TRBV14 to TRBJ1-2; the match to TRBD1 covers 11 bases. CDR3 length: 14 amino acids. V trimming: 7 bases; J trimming: 7 bases; junction bases outside the gene matches: 8. Germline CDR1 SGHDN, CDR2 FVKESK. CDR3 amino acids: CASTYTGQGAGYTF. The CDR3 nucleotides read TGTGCCAGCACCTATACCGGACAGGGGGCTGGCTACACCTTC.

The chain has TRBV10-3 and TRBJ1-2, with unresolved D. From germline, CDR1 is ENHRY and CDR2 SYGVKD. This CDR3 region has 16 residues. V dropped 6 bases and J dropped 4 bases, with 21 bases sitting between them. The CDR3 loop reads CAISNLAGASSYGYTF. The CDR3 DNA reads TGTGCCATCAGCAATCTAGCGGGAGCGAGTTCCTATGGCTACACCTTC.

This chain links TRBV6-1 with TRBJ1-1, with no clear D. With 5 bases removed from V and 7 bases from J, the gap between germline ends came to 11 bases. The CDR3 length is 12 residues. CDR1 is MNHNS and CDR2 is SASEGT in the germline V gene. The CDR3 loop is CASSPVGHEAFF. CDR3 bases: TGTGCCAGCAGTCCAGTAGGGCATGAAGCTTTCTTT.

This clonotype has just a few counts. J is TRBJ2-7 and V is TRBV29-1, with D tentatively TRBD1 or TRBD2 (5 bases each). The ends were cut back, 7 bases at V and 7 bases at J, with 17 bases in the middle. Germline CDR1 is SQVTM and CDR2 is ANQGSEA. CDR3 length: 12 residues. The CDR3 nucleotides read TGCAGCGCGGGGCAAACGATCGGGGAGCAGTACTTC. It is translated as CSAGQTIGEQYF.

This clonotype was detected many times. The V gene is TRBV20-1, the J gene TRBJ2-7; 8 nucleotides line up with TRBD2. Germline V lookup: CDR1 DFQATT, CDR2 SNEGSKA (reference sequence). The ends lost 5 bases at V and 1 base at J; junction bases unmatched: 7. The CDR3 spans 14 residues. CDR3 region: CSASRTSGSYEQYF. The CDR3 bases are TGCAGTGCTTCGCGTACTAGCGGATCCTACGAGCAGTACTTC.

V and J are TRBV12-3 or TRBV12-4 and TRBJ2-2; no definite D call. Trimming left V 1 base short and J 4 bases short, with 4 bases between. The CDR3 has 13 residues. The CDR3 is CASSLVATGELFF. CDR3 DNA: TGTGCCAGCAGTTTAGTCGCCACCGGGGAGCTGTTTTTT.

The chain recombines TRBV6-1 with TRBJ1-4; D gene uncertain. The CDR3 totals 14 residues. The V and J ends lost 2 bases and 5 bases respectively, with 9 bases between them. Germline V gene data show CDR1 as MNHNS and CDR2 as SASEGT. The DNA of the CDR3 is TGTGCCAGCAGTGAATCGTGGGTGAATGAAAAACTGTTTTTT. Amino acid sequence: CASSESWVNEKLFF.

This clonotype was detected a few times. V usage is TRBV9 and J usage is TRBJ1-2; 9 nucleotides match TRBD1. The CDR3 loop spans 18 amino acids. From germline, CDR1 is SGDLS and CDR2 YYNGEE. Trimming at V came to 3 bases and at J to 7 bases, leaving 19 bases not matched to a gene. CDR3: CASSAPGQGSPSLFGYTF. CDR3 DNA sequence: TGTGCCAGCAGCGCCCCGGGACAGGGAAGTCCCTCCCTCTTTGGCTACACCTTC.

This clonotype appeared a single time. The chain has TRBV11-1 and TRBJ2-5; the match to TRBD1 covers 9 bases. V lost 10 bases, J lost 0 bases, and 15 bases stayed unmatched. The CDR3 loop spans 17 amino acids. CDR1 is SGHAT and CDR2 is FQDESV in the germline V gene (reference sequence). The CDR3 region is CAISEQPTGGYQETQYF. The CDR3 DNA sequence: TGTGCCATCAGTGAGCAACCGACAGGGGGATACCAAGAGACCCAGTACTTC.

The chain recombines TRBV7-2 with TRBJ1-5; tentative D call: TRBD1 (5 bases). Trimming cost V 3 bases and J 12 bases, with 6 bases left between them. The germline CDR1 and CDR2 sequences are SGHTA and FQGNSA. The CDR3 runs 10 residues. DNA for the CDR3: TGTGCCAGCAGCTTTCAGGGCCAGCATTTT. Translation: CASSFQGQHF.

This clonotype has at least ten counts. This chain links TRBV20-1 with TRBJ2-7; D may match TRBD1 or TRBD2 (6 bases each). CDR3 length equals 14 residues. In germline, CDR1 is DFQATT, CDR2 SNEGSKA (reference sequence). V dropped 3 bases and J dropped 5 bases, with 17 bases sitting between them. Here the CDR3 reads CSASVRGSGDEQYF. CDR3 nucleotides: TGCAGTGCTAGCGTCAGGGGCTCGGGGGACGAGCAGTACTTC.

The chain carries TRBV10-3 and TRBJ2-5; the D call may be TRBD1 or TRBD2 (5 bases each). Germline values: CDR1 ENHRY, CDR2 SYGVKD. V was trimmed by 9 bases and J by 5 bases, leaving 19 bases between them. The CDR3 spans 14 residues. The chain's CDR3 is CAILDRLNSETQYF. Written as DNA, the CDR3 is TGTGCCATATTAGACAGACTAAACTCGGAGACCCAGTACTTC.

The V gene is TRBV7-2, the J gene TRBJ1-2; D gene uncertain. CDR1 and CDR2 from the germline V gene are SGHTA and FQGNSA. CDR3 length: 13 residues. With 1 base removed from V and 8 bases from J, the gap between germline ends came to 11 bases. CDR3 sequence reads: CASSLEMVEGYTF. CDR3 DNA sequence: TGTGCCAGCAGCTTAGAGATGGTTGAAGGCTACACCTTC.

In this sample, this clonotype turned up a few times. This chain uses TRBV7-6 with TRBJ1-1; D remains unclear. Per the germline V gene, CDR1 is SGHVS and CDR2 is FNYEAQ. V was trimmed by 4 bases and J by 2 bases, leaving 17 bases between them. The CDR3 spans 16 residues. CDR3 nucleotides: TGTGCCAGCAGCTCCCTCTTGGCAAAGAGAAACACTGAAGCTTTCTTT. As protein: CASSSLLAKRNTEAFF.

This chain links TRBV11-2 with TRBJ2-7; 11 nucleotides line up with TRBD2. Trimming removed 7 bases from V and 1 base from J; junction bases left unmatched: 9. This CDR3 contains 16 residues. Per the germline V gene, CDR1 is SGHAT and CDR2 is FQNNGV. CDR3 sequence reads: CASNVPTSGSSYEQYF. Here the CDR3 DNA reads TGTGCCAGCAACGTTCCTACTAGCGGGAGTTCCTACGAGCAGTACTTC.

The rearrangement joins TRBV10-3 to TRBJ2-7; possibly TRBD1 for D (5 bases). This CDR3 has 13 amino acids. V was shortened by 6 bases and J by 2 bases, with 11 bases between the two germline ends. The germline gives CDR1 ENHRY, CDR2 SYGVKD. The CDR3 coding sequence is TGTGCCATCAGGAAGGGGCGACCCTACGAGCAGTACTTC. Amino acids: CAIRKGRPYEQYF.

This clonotype was found many times. The rearrangement uses TRBV3-1 and TRBJ2-5, with 13 bases aligning to TRBD2. CDR3 length equals 16 residues. The ends lost 5 bases at V and 4 bases at J; junction bases unmatched: 7. Germline V lookup: CDR1 LGHDT, CDR2 YNNKEL (reference sequence). The DNA for the CDR3 is TGTGCCAGCAGCAGGACTAGCGGGAGAGGAGGAGAGACCCAGTACTTC. Translated, it gives CASSRTSGRGGETQYF.

Here the CDR3 DNA reads TGCAGCGCCCATGAAGCTTTCTTT. This encodes CSAHEAFF. The rearrangement joins TRBV29-1 to TRBJ1-1; D gene ambiguous. The V and J ends lost 7 bases and 7 bases respectively, with 4 bases between them. The germline V gene has CDR1 SQVTM and CDR2 ANQGSEA. The CDR3 runs 8 residues.

This clonotype was observed at least ten times. This chain connects TRBV12-3 or TRBV12-4 to TRBJ2-2; D is possibly TRBD2 (6 bases). V gave up 5 bases and J gave up 3 bases, with 10 bases separating them. This CDR3 is 14 amino acids long. CDR3 residues: CASSPRDHTGELFF. In nucleotides, the CDR3 is TGTGCCAGCAGTCCGCGGGATCACACCGGGGAGCTGTTTTTT.

This clonotype was picked up one time. The rearrangement links TRBV15 to TRBJ1-1, with D maybe TRBD1 (6 bases). This CDR3 spans 15 amino acids. Trimming cost V 4 bases and J 1 base, with 13 bases left between them. Germline values: CDR1 LNHNV, CDR2 YYDKDF (reference sequence). The CDR3 is CATSKEQGANTEAFF. For the CDR3, the DNA is TGTGCCACCAGCAAAGAACAGGGAGCGAACACTGAAGCTTTCTTT.

This clonotype came up a few times. The chain uses TRBV19 and TRBJ2-7; possibly TRBD2 for D (6 bases). The CDR3 is 14 residues long. The germline gives CDR1 LNHDA, CDR2 SQIVND (reference sequence). Trimming stripped 3 bases from V and 4 bases from J, with 13 bases between. The CDR3 loop is CASSIVRGGYEQYF. CDR3 in DNA: TGTGCCAGTAGTATCGTCCGGGGAGGATACGAGCAGTACTTC.

As regards this clonotype: With a much larger clone just one base away, this may be a read error. The chain employs TRBV6-6 and TRBJ1-2, with no clear D. CDR1 is MNHNY and CDR2 is SVGAGI in the germline V gene (reference sequence). The CDR3 is 13 residues long. Trimming removed 5 bases from V and 2 bases from J, with 9 bases in between. CDR3 coding DNA: TGTGCCAGCAGTAAAGGGCCGAACTATGGCTACACCTTC. Translation gives CASSKGPNYGYTF.

This chain links TRBV5-1 with TRBJ2-6; unclear D gene. The CDR3 is 14 residues long. The V and J ends lost 3 bases and 6 bases respectively, with 10 bases between them. Germline V lookup: CDR1 SGHRS, CDR2 YFSETQ. The CDR3 DNA follows: TGCGCCAGCAGCTCGAGTTGGTTGGCCAACGTCCTGACTTTC. Protein product: CASSSSWLANVLTF.

Many counts were recorded for this clonotype. The chain joins TRBV28 to TRBJ1-5; the D gene is possibly TRBD1 (5 bases). The CDR3 spans 12 residues. Germline CDR1 reads MDHEN; CDR2 reads SYDVKM. V was pared by 7 bases and J by 6 bases, with 10 bases between. In DNA form, the CDR3 reads TGTGCCAGCACGGCGGGGCCTCAGCCCCAGCATTTT. Protein product: CASTAGPQPQHF.

The sample holds many counts of this clonotype. The chain combines TRBV24-1 with TRBJ2-5; TRBD1 is a possible D gene (5 bases). This CDR3 contains 12 residues. V dropped 9 bases and J dropped 0 bases, with 7 bases sitting between them. Germline CDR1 and CDR2: KGHDR and SFDVKD. The DNA for the CDR3 is TGTGCCACCCAGGACAACCAAGAGACCCAGTACTTC. Its protein product is CATQDNQETQYF.

With regard to this clonotype: This may come from a read error, since a much larger clone is one base off. The J gene is TRBJ2-5, the V gene TRBV5-1; D ambiguous. Germline CDR1 SGHRS, CDR2 YFSETQ. The V and J ends lost 7 bases and 1 base respectively, with 8 bases between them. The CDR3 loop spans 12 amino acids. As DNA, the CDR3 is TGCGCCAGCTTGAGAGGCCAAGAGACCCAGTACTTC. This translates into CASLRGQETQYF. Full variable domain (remainder filled in from reference TRBV5-1 and TRBJ2-5): KAGVTQTPRYLIKTRGQQVTLSCSPISGHRSVSWYQQTPGQGLQFLFEYFSETQRNKGNFPGRFSGRQFSNSRSEMNVSTLELGDSALYLCASLRGQETQYFGPGTRLLVL.

In this sample, this clonotype turned up many times. The chain links TRBV10-3 to TRBJ1-6; the match to TRBD1 covers 11 bases. CDR3 length: 14 amino acids. The trim removed 7 bases at V and 5 bases at J, leaving 1 base unmatched. Germline CDR1 is ENHRY and CDR2 is SYGVKD. The CDR3 coding sequence is TGTGCCATCAAGGACAGGGGGCATAATTCACCCCTCCACTTT. Translating it yields CAIKDRGHNSPLHF.